The clone carrying this TCR beta chain was recorded only once. V gave up 1 base and J gave up 7 bases, with 19 bases separating them. Germline assignment: CDR1 LNHNV and CDR2 YYDKDF (reference sequence). The CDR3 loop spans 16 amino acids. This sample is part of a study of blood T cell repertoires in COVID-19. Study context: Spain, Italy and the United States supplied samples that represented acute and convalescent COVID-19.

Some clones are missing from TCRdb's copy, which holds only in-frame ones; the method was immunoSEQ multiplex PCR. The repertoire holds fewer than 350,000 clones, with 80% to 90% as singletons. V usage is TRBV15 and J usage is TRBJ1-2; D gene unclear. Specimen: peripheral blood. The receptor was isolated from a woman in her forties or fifties who had recovered from COVID-19. CDR3 coding DNA: TGTGCCACCAGCAGAGCCACCTATGGTAAGGAGGGTGGCTACACCTTC. This sequence encodes CATSRATYGKEGGYTF.